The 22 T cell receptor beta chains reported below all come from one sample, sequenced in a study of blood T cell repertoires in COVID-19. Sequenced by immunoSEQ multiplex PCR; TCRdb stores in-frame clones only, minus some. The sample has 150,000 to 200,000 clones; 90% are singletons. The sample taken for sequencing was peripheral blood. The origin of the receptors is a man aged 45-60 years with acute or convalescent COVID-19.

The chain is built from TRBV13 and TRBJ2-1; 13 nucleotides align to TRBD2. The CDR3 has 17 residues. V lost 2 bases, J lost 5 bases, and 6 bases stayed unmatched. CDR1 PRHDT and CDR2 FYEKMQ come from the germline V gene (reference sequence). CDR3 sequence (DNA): TGTGCCAGCAGCTTAATGACTAGCGGGAGGTATGACAATGAGCAGTTCTTC. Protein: CASSLMTSGRYDNEQFF. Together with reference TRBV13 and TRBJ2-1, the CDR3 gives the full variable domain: AAGVIQSPRHLIKEKRETATLKCYPIPRHDTVYWYQQGPGQDPQFLISFYEKMQSDKGSIPDRFSAQQFSDYHSELNMSSLELGDSALYFCASSLMTSGRYDNEQFFGPGTRLTVL.

The CDR3 coding sequence is TGTGCCACCAGCGTGGGGCGCGTCGACGAGCAGTACGTC. Protein: CATSVGRVDEQYV. The rearrangement joins TRBV15 to TRBJ2-7; a possible D gene is TRBD1 (5 bases). CDR3 length equals 13 residues. CDR1 is LNHNV and CDR2 is YYDKDF in the germline V gene (reference sequence). The V end was cut by 5 bases, the J end by 5 bases, with 13 bases between.

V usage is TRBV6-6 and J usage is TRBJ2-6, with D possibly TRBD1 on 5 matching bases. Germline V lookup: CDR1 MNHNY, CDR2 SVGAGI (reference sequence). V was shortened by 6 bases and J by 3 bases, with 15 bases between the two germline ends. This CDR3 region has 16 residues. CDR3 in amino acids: CASSPPGFGGANVLTF. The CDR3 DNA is TGTGCCAGCAGCCCCCCAGGGTTCGGTGGGGCCAACGTCCTGACTTTC.

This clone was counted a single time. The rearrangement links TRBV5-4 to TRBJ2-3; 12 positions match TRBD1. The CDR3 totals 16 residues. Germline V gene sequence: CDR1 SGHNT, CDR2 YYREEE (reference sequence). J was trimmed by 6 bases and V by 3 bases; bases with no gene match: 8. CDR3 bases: TGTGCCAGCAGCTCAAGGGACAGGGGGCTATATGATACGCAGTATTTT. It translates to CASSSRDRGLYDTQYF.

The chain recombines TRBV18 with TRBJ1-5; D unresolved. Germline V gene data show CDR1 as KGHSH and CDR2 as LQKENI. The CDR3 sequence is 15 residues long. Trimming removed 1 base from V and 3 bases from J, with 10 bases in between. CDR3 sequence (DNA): TGTGCCAGCTCACCACAGGAGGGCCACAATCAGCCCCAGCATTTT. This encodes CASSPQEGHNQPQHF.

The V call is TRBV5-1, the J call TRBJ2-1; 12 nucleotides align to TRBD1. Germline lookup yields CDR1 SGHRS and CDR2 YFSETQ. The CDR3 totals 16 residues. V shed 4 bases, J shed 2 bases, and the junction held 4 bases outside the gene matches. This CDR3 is CASSAGQGAPYNEQFF. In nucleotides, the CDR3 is TGCGCCAGCAGCGCGGGACAGGGGGCCCCCTACAATGAGCAGTTCTTC.

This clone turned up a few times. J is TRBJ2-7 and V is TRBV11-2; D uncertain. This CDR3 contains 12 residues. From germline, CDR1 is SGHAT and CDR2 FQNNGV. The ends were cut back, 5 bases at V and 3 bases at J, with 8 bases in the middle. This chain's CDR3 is CASSPRHYEQYF. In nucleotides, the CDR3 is TGTGCCAGCAGCCCCCGACACTACGAGCAGTACTTC.

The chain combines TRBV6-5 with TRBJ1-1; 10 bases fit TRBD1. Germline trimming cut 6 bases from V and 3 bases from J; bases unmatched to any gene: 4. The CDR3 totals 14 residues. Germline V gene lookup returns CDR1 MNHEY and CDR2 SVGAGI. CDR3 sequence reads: CASSSGQGDTEAFF. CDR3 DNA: TGTGCCAGCAGCAGTGGACAGGGGGACACTGAAGCTTTCTTT.

CDR3 coding DNA: TGTGCCGCCAAGAGCTATAGCAATCAGCCCCAGCATTTT. It is translated as CAAKSYSNQPQHF. The chain is built from TRBV30 and TRBJ1-5; D remains ambiguous. V was cut by 8 bases and J by 0 bases, with 11 bases left in between. The CDR3 totals 13 residues. Per germline, CDR1 GTSNPN and CDR2 SVGIG (reference sequence).

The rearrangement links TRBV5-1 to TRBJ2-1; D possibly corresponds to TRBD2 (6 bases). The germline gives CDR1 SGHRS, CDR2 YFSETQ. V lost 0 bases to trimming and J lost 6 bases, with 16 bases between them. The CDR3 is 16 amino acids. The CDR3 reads CASSLVGLGSINEQFF. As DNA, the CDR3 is TGCGCCAGCAGCTTGGTGGGACTCGGAAGCATCAATGAGCAGTTCTTC.

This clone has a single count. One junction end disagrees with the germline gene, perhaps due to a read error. The CDR3 nucleotides are TGTGCCAGCAGCTTAGCGGGGGACAGACTTGGTTCCTTC. Its translation: CASSLAGDRLGSF. The V call is TRBV7-8, the J call TRBJ2-7, with 7 bases lining up with TRBD1. The CDR3 runs 13 residues. Germline V gene data show CDR1 as SGHVS and CDR2 as FQNEAQ. The full variable domain, in which reference TRBV7-8 and TRBJ2-7 provide the parts outside the CDR3, is GAGVSQSPRYKVAKRGQDVALRCDPISGHVSLFWYQQALGQGPEFLTYFQNEAQLDKSGLPSDRFFAERPEGSVSTLKIQRTQQEDSAVYLCASSLAGDRLGSFGPGTRLTVT.

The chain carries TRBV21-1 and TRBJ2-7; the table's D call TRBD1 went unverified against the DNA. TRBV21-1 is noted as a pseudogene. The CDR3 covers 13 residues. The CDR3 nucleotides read TGTGCCAGCAGCAACCACCCGTGGGCCGAGCAGTACGTC. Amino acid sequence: CASSNHPWAEQYV.

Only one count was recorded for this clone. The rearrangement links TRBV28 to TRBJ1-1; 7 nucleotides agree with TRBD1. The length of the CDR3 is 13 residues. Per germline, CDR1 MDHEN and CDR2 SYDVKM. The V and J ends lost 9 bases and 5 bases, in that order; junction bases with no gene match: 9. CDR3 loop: CASWTGHRTEAFF. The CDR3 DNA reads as TGTGCCAGTTGGACAGGCCATCGAACTGAAGCTTTCTTT. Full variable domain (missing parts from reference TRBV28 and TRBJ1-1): DVKVTQSSRYLVKRTGEKVFLECVQDMDHENMFWYRQDPGLGLRLIYFSYDVKMKEKGDIPEGYSVSREKKERFSLILESASTNQTSMYLCASWTGHRTEAFFGQGTRLTVV.

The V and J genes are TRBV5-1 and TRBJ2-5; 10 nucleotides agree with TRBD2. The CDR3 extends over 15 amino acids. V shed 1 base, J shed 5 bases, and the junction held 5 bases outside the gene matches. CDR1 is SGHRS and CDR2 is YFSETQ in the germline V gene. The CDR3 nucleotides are TGCGCCAGCAGCTTGTACCTAGCGGGAGTTGAGACCCAGTACTTC. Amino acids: CASSLYLAGVETQYF.

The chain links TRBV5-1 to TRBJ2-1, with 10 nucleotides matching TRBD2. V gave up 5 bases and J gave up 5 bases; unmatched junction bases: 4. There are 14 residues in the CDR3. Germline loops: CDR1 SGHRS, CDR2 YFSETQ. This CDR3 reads CASRAGGPNNEQFF. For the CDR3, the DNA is TGCGCCAGCAGAGCGGGGGGGCCGAACAATGAGCAGTTCTTC.

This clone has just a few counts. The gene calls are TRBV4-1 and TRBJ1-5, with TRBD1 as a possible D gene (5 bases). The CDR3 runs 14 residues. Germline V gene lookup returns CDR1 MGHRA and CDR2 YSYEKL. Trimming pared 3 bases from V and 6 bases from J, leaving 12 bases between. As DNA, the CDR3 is TGCGCCAGCAGCCACGGGGGTTACGGTCAGCCCCAGCATTTT. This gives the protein CASSHGGYGQPQHF.

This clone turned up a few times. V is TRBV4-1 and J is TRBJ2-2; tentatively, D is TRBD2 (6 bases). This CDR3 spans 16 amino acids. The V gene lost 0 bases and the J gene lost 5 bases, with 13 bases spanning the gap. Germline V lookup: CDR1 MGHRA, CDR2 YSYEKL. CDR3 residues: CASSQDLTSLTGELFF. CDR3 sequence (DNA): TGCGCCAGCAGCCAAGATTTAACTAGCTTAACCGGGGAGCTGTTTTTT.

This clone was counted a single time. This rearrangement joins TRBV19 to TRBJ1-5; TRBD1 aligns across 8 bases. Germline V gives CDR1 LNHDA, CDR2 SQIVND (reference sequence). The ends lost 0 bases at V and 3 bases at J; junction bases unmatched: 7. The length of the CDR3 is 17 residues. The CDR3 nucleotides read TGTGCCAGTAGTATAGAAAACCAGGGGGCGATCAATCAGCCCCAGCATTTT. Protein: CASSIENQGAINQPQHF.

The CDR3 region has the DNA TGCGCCAGCAGCCAAGACGCCCAGGGGGCTTCACCCCTCCACTTT. Its translation: CASSQDAQGASPLHF. The chain joins TRBV4-1 to TRBJ1-6; the match to TRBD1 covers 8 bases. Germline trimming cut 0 bases from V and 9 bases from J; bases unmatched to any gene: 4. There are 15 residues in the CDR3. CDR1 MGHRA and CDR2 YSYEKL come from the germline V gene.

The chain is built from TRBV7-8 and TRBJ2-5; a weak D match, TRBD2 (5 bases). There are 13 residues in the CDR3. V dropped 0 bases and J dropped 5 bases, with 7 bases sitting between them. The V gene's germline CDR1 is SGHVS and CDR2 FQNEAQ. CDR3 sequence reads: CASSLAPGETQYF. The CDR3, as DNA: TGTGCCAGCAGCTTAGCCCCGGGGGAGACCCAGTACTTC. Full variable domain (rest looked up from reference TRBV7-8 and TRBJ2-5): GAGVSQSPRYKVAKRGQDVALRCDPISGHVSLFWYQQALGQGPEFLTYFQNEAQLDKSGLPSDRFFAERPEGSVSTLKIQRTQQEDSAVYLCASSLAPGETQYFGPGTRLLVL.

The CDR3 DNA is TGTGCCAGCAGCCTACAGGGTAGCAATGAAAAACTGTTTTTT. This gives the protein CASSLQGSNEKLFF. The chain employs TRBV16 and TRBJ1-4, with a possible D match to TRBD1 (6 bases). Germline lookup yields CDR1 KGHSY and CDR2 FQNENV. This CDR3 region has 14 residues. Trimming left V 4 bases short and J 5 bases short, with 11 bases between.

CDR3 coding DNA: TGTGCCAGCAGCTATCACAGGGGAACTGAAGCTTTCTTT. Its translation: CASSYHRGTEAFF. The rearrangement joins TRBV7-2 to TRBJ1-1; 7 nucleotides line up with TRBD1. J was trimmed by 5 bases and V by 4 bases; bases with no gene match: 4. Germline CDR1 and CDR2: SGHTA and FQGNSA. This CDR3 has 13 amino acids.